This note documents a single T cell receptor beta chain sequence. This clonotype is labeled large (0.1 to 1%). This clone's antigen is unknown. Base quality data are lacking; no much larger clone is found one base away. This record belongs to a study of precursors of human CD4 cytotoxic T cells (dated 2018 in TCRdb). Concerning the study at large: CD4+ memory subsets from 14 donors in total were covered by the bulk TCR-seq analysis. TCR-seq analysis of around 15 donors yielded TCRalpha and TCRbeta chain sequences (table S7).

The sequencer listed for this sample is Illumina MiSeq. In the authors' own workflow: Repertoire diversity was measured with the Shannon-Wiener index computed in VDJtools. A TCRbeta clonotype was considered expanded if its clonotype frequency was 3 or more. TCRdb applied fastp at Q25 and MiXCR to the public reads, then kept only in-frame beta chains. Identical CDR3 proteins give one entry, which carries the most common genes and DNA. The V and J calls were not made by the authors but by TCRdb's processing. The sample table shows more than 200 distinct CDR3 sequences, and approximately 24% are seen once. The ten largest clones capture 50% to 55% of the sample. Study-wide conclusions, independent of this receptor: A larger fraction of IL-7Rhigh TEMRA clonotypes than of TEM or TCM clonotypes was made up of expanded effector clonotypes. Some bulk TCR-seq comparisons included only 13 of the 14 donors, suggesting not every subset was available for every donor. The authors noted that a human observational design cannot definitively establish the direction of differentiation between precursor and effector cells. More restricted TCR repertoires, with lower diversity and more expanded clonotypes, were shown by IL-7Rhigh and IL-7R- TEMRA subsets than by TCM and TEM subsets.

From the germline V gene, CDR1 is SGHRS and CDR2 is YFSETQ. Taken from cysteine to phenylalanine, the CDR3 has 16 residues. CDR3 DNA is the only sequence kept; it has 48 bases, read in frame from the first base. The germline ends are 17 bases apart after V is trimmed by 1 base and J by 3 bases. To test a precursor-effector relationship among CD4 cytotoxic T cells, bulk UMI-based TCR sequencing was performed on four sorted CD4+ memory subsets (TCM, TEM, IL-7Rhigh TEMRA, IL-7R- TEMRA). Cells were obtained from peripheral blood mononuclear cells isolated from human blood. The sequenced material came from memory CD4+ T cells from blood (PBMCs). Recombination linked TRBV5-1 to TRBJ2-7; the D gene is perhaps TRBD1, from 6 matching bases. The receptor comes from a human donor in good health. The CDR3 protein is CASSLSRRQGIYEQYF. The nucleotides read TGCGCCAGCAGCTTGTCACGGCGGCAGGGGATCTACGAGCAGTACTTC.